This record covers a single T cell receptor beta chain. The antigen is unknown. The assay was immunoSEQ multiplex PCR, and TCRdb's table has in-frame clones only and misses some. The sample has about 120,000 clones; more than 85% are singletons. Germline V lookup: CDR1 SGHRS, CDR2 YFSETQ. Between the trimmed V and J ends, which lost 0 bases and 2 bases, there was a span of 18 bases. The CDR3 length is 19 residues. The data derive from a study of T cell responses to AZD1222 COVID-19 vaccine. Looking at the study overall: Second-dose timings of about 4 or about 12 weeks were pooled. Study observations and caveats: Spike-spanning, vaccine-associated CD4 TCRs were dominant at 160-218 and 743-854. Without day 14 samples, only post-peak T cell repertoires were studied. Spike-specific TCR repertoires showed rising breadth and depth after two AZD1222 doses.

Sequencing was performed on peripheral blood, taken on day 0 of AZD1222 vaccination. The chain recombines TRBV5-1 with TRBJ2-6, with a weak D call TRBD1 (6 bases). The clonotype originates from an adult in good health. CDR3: CASSLAVRGGAAGANVLTF. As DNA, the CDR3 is TGCGCCAGCAGCTTGGCCGTCAGGGGTGGAGCGGCTGGGGCCAACGTCCTGACTTTC.